The source of this TCR beta chain is a study of blood T cell repertoires in COVID-19. The ends were cut back, 0 bases at V and 6 bases at J, with 12 bases in the middle. CDR3 size: 15 residues. CDR1 is SGHDT, CDR2 YYEEEE, per germline. In the authors' methods: Counts of nucleated cells, estimated from reference gene primer amplification, were obtained. Profiling relied on immunoSEQ multiplex PCR, and the TCRdb table lists in-frame clones only, not all of them. V and J calls plus clone size are reproduced from that table; the DNA served to infer D and trimming. The repertoire holds about 220,000 clones, with around 87% as singletons.

The rearrangement joins TRBV5-6 to TRBJ2-2, with D uncertain. The TCR comes from a woman aged 45-65 years with COVID-19, enrolled during active disease. The sequenced sample consisted of peripheral blood. The CDR3 nucleotides read TGTGCCAGCAGCTTGGGCGCGGTGGGTCCCGGGGAGCTGTTTTTT. This codes for CASSLGAVGPGELFF.